These 30 T cell receptor beta chains originate from one sample sequenced in a study of cytomegalovirus exposure and HLA in healthy donors. The PCR used 60 Vbeta and 13 Jbeta primers. The data were produced by immunoSEQ multiplex PCR, yet TCRdb's version contains in-frame clones alone and is incomplete. The data contain approximately 150,000 clones, around 66% of them seen just once; the ten biggest clones take up 5.5% to 7.5%. The sample was PBMCs. The receptors here all came from a woman aged 55 to 70 in good health and CMV-seronegative.

This chain uses TRBV5-6 with TRBJ1-4; 8 bases fit TRBD1. V lost 3 bases, J lost 0 bases, and 7 bases stayed unmatched. CDR3 length: 17 residues. Germline CDR1 SGHDT, CDR2 YYEEEE. CDR3 amino acids: CASSSPGQVSTNEKLFF. DNA for the CDR3: TGTGCCAGCAGCTCACCGGGACAGGTGTCAACTAATGAAAAACTGTTTTTT. Based on the CDR3 plus reference TRBV5-6 and TRBJ1-4, the full variable domain is DAGVTQSPTHLIKTRGQQVTLRCSPKSGHDTVSWYQQALGQGPQFIFQYYEEEERQRGNFPDRFSGHQFPNYSSELNVNALLLGDSALYLCASSSPGQVSTNEKLFFGSGTQLSVL.

In this sample, this clone turned up once. This sequence joins TRBV10-2 and TRBJ2-5; weak D call: TRBD1 (6 bases). Between the trimmed V and J ends, which lost 0 bases and 11 bases, there was a span of 13 bases. The germline gives CDR1 WSHSY, CDR2 SAAADI. CDR3 length: 13 amino acids. This CDR3 is CASSESKSGAQYF. CDR3 DNA: TGCGCCAGCAGTGAGTCCAAATCAGGGGCACAGTACTTC.

The chain carries TRBV5-6 and TRBJ2-6; no clear D. The V gene lost 1 base and the J gene lost 0 bases, with 11 bases spanning the gap. The germline gives CDR1 SGHDT, CDR2 YYEEEE. The CDR3 runs to 17 residues. The CDR3 loop reads CASSLIVGSSGANVLTF. CDR3 sequence (DNA): TGTGCCAGCAGCTTGATAGTCGGTAGCTCTGGGGCCAACGTCCTGACTTTC. Supplemented by reference TRBV5-6 and TRBJ2-6, the full variable domain reads DAGVTQSPTHLIKTRGQQVTLRCSPKSGHDTVSWYQQALGQGPQFIFQYYEEEERQRGNFPDRFSGHQFPNYSSELNVNALLLGDSALYLCASSLIVGSSGANVLTFGAGSRLTVL.

This rearrangement joins TRBV6-1 to TRBJ2-1; D might be TRBD2 (6 bases). The germline V gene encodes CDR1 MNHNS and CDR2 SASEGT. The CDR3 loop spans 14 amino acids. V lost 5 bases and J lost 7, with 15 bases in between. CDR3 loop: CASSLRDRGNEQFF. CDR3 DNA sequence: TGTGCCAGCAGTCTGCGGGATCGGGGGAATGAGCAGTTCTTC.

The chain is built from TRBV5-1 and TRBJ2-3; D gene uncertain. The CDR3 totals 14 residues. Germline CDR1 is SGHRS and CDR2 is YFSETQ. The V end was cut by 0 bases, the J end by 2 bases, with 7 bases between. The CDR3 spells CASSLDRYTDTQYF. The CDR3 DNA follows: TGCGCCAGCAGCTTGGACAGATACACAGATACGCAGTATTTT.

CDR3 region: CASSSDRASYEQYF. The CDR3 coding sequence is TGTGCCAGCAGCTCGGACAGGGCTTCCTACGAGCAGTACTTC. This chain connects TRBV7-2 to TRBJ2-7, with TRBD1 matching 8 bases. The CDR3 length is 14 residues. Germline lookup yields CDR1 SGHTA and CDR2 FQGNSA. V was clipped by 4 bases and J by 1 base; unmatched bases: 3.

This chain uses TRBV7-8 with TRBJ1-4; D not certain. Germline V gene sequence: CDR1 SGHVS, CDR2 FQNEAQ. The V end was cut by 0 bases, the J end by 2 bases, with 13 bases between. The CDR3 consists of 17 residues. The CDR3 bases are TGTGCCAGCAGCTTAGCGGGCCTTCGTCGGACTAATGAAAAACTGTTTTTT. Residues: CASSLAGLRRTNEKLFF.

The chain employs TRBV13 and TRBJ1-2; no clear D. CDR3 size: 15 residues. V was cut by 3 bases and J by 4 bases, with 15 bases left in between. CDR1 and CDR2 from the germline V gene are PRHDT and FYEKMQ (reference sequence). The CDR3 loop reads CASSFSGEVGYGYTF. CDR3 DNA: TGTGCCAGCAGCTTTAGCGGGGAAGTAGGCTATGGCTACACCTTC.

This rearrangement joins TRBV5-1 to TRBJ2-3; possibly TRBD2 for D (6 bases). Germline V lookup: CDR1 SGHRS, CDR2 YFSETQ. V lost 1 base to trimming and J lost 1 base, with 10 bases between them. This CDR3 region has 15 residues. For the CDR3, the DNA is TGCGCCAGCAGCTTGAGCCAGCGGGGCACAGATACGCAGTATTTT. It codes for CASSLSQRGTDTQYF.

The chain combines TRBV27 with TRBJ1-1; D ambiguous. Germline V gene data show CDR1 as MNHEY and CDR2 as SMNVEV (reference sequence). Deletions cut 3 bases from V and 1 base from J, with 9 bases between. This CDR3 is built from 14 residues. For the CDR3, the DNA is TGTGCCAGCAGTTTGTCACAGAGGAACACTGAAGCTTTCTTT. Protein: CASSLSQRNTEAFF.

This CDR3 reads CASRRLAGAVEQFF. DNA of the CDR3: TGTGCCAGTAGGAGACTAGCGGGTGCAGTTGAGCAGTTCTTC. The chain is built from TRBV19 and TRBJ2-1, with TRBD2 matching 10 bases. The J segment lost 9 bases and the V segment lost 6 bases, leaving 8 bases of the junction unmatched. Germline CDR1 reads LNHDA; CDR2 reads SQIVND (reference sequence). This CDR3 has 14 amino acids. Using reference TRBV19 and TRBJ2-1 for the parts outside the CDR3, the full variable domain is DGGITQSPKYLFRKEGQNVTLSCEQNLNHDAMYWYRQDPGQGLRLIYYSQIVNDFQKGDIAEGYSVSREKKESFPLTVTSAQKNPTAFYLCASRRLAGAVEQFFGPGTRLTVL.

The chain carries TRBV18 and TRBJ2-3; 8 bases are a match to TRBD2. The germline gives CDR1 KGHSH, CDR2 LQKENI. J was trimmed by 3 bases and V by 0 bases; bases with no gene match: 8. There are 17 residues in the CDR3. The CDR3 is CASSPPARGGRTDTQYF. In DNA form, the CDR3 reads TGTGCCAGCTCACCACCGGCCCGCGGGGGGCGTACAGATACGCAGTATTTT.

The chain has TRBV9 and TRBJ2-7; TRBD2 matches 7 bases. Germline assignment: CDR1 SGDLS and CDR2 YYNGEE. The CDR3 spans 14 residues. Germline trimming cut 0 bases from V and 3 bases from J; bases unmatched to any gene: 3. CDR3 nucleotide sequence: TGTGCCAGCAGCGTAGGGCTAGCGGACTACGAGCAGTACTTC. Its protein product is CASSVGLADYEQYF.

The chain couples TRBV7-8 to TRBJ2-1; TRBD2 agrees at 12 bases. Looked up from germline, CDR1 is SGHVS and CDR2 is FQNEAQ. V shed 0 bases and J 8 bases; nucleotides not matched to a gene: 2. CDR3 length: 15 residues. The CDR3 DNA follows: TGTGCCAGCAGCTTAGCACTAGCGGGAGGTCATGAGCAGTTCTTC. This sequence encodes CASSLALAGGHEQFF. The variable domain in full, completed from reference TRBV7-8 and TRBJ2-1, reads GAGVSQSPRYKVAKRGQDVALRCDPISGHVSLFWYQQALGQGPEFLTYFQNEAQLDKSGLPSDRFFAERPEGSVSTLKIQRTQQEDSAVYLCASSLALAGGHEQFFGPGTRLTVL.

Concerning this clone: At the DNA level, this CDR3 is encoded by other sequences in the same sample as well. The chain uses TRBV28 and TRBJ2-1; D not certain. The CDR3 loop spans 12 amino acids. The V gene lost 6 bases and the J gene lost 9 bases, with 12 bases spanning the gap. Germline lookup yields CDR1 MDHEN and CDR2 SYDVKM. Here the CDR3 reads CASRTSVGEQFF. The CDR3, as DNA: TGTGCCAGCAGAACCTCCGTCGGTGAGCAGTTCTTC.

V is TRBV19 and J is TRBJ1-1, with D possibly TRBD1 on 6 matching bases. V lost 5 bases, J lost 0 bases, and 13 bases lay in between. CDR1 and CDR2 from the germline V gene are LNHDA and SQIVND (reference sequence). The CDR3 extends over 15 amino acids. Written as DNA, the CDR3 is TGTGCCAGTAGTGGGCAGGGGAGAATGAACACTGAAGCTTTCTTT. Translated: CASSGQGRMNTEAFF.

CDR3 nucleotides: TGTGCCAGCAGCTTAGGTGGGGACAGGGTCAAGTATTTT. It is translated as CASSLGGDRVKYF. V and J are TRBV11-3 and TRBJ2-3, with 9 bases lining up with TRBD1. The length of the CDR3 is 13 residues. The V gene end was trimmed by 1 base and the J gene end by 13 bases; junction bases not matched to a gene: 6. Per germline, CDR1 SGHNT and CDR2 YENEEA.

The CDR3 coding sequence is TGTGCCAGCAGCAAAGAGGACCAGGGAGGGAATGAGCAGTTCTTC. The encoded protein is CASSKEDQGGNEQFF. The V gene is TRBV21-1, the J gene TRBJ2-1; the table's D call of TRBD2 was not tested on the DNA. TRBV21-1 is tagged as a pseudogene. The CDR3 is 15 amino acids.

This clone was recorded a few times. Here the CDR3 DNA reads TGTGCCAGCAGGAAAACAGCGGGGATTCAAGAGACCCAGTACTTC. It is translated as CASRKTAGIQETQYF. The chain employs TRBV7-8 and TRBJ2-5; TRBD2 aligns across 7 bases. Germline assignment: CDR1 SGHVS and CDR2 FQNEAQ. The CDR3 spans 15 residues. V was pared by 6 bases and J by 2 bases, with 9 bases of the junction left unmatched.

As for this clone: One end of the junction fails to match germline, which may point to a read error. J is TRBJ2-3 and V is TRBV7-9; 7 bases line up with TRBD2. Germline CDR1 is SEHNR and CDR2 is FQNEAQ (reference sequence). This CDR3 is built from 15 residues. CDR3 sequence (DNA): TGTTCCAGCAGCTCTTCAGCGGGGAGCACAGATACGCAGTATTTT. This encodes CSSSSSAGSTDTQYF.

Here the CDR3 reads CASSRTLNYGYTF. CDR3 coding DNA: TGTGCCAGCAGTAGGACATTAAACTATGGCTACACCTTC. V gene TRBV6-5 combines with J gene TRBJ1-2; the D gene is possibly TRBD1 (5 bases). The CDR3 spans 13 residues. CDR1 is MNHEY, CDR2 SVGAGI, per germline. Trimming removed 5 bases from V and 2 bases from J, with 9 bases in between.

V gene TRBV6-6 combines with J gene TRBJ2-5; TRBD1 is a possible D gene (6 bases). CDR3 length: 12 residues. Germline V gene lookup returns CDR1 MNHNY and CDR2 SVGAGI (reference sequence). Trimming stripped 4 bases from V and 9 bases from J, with 12 bases between. CDR3 nucleotides: TGTGCCAGCAGTTCCTGGGGGCGGGCCCAGTACTTC. It codes for CASSSWGRAQYF.

This clone was found a few times. The chain employs TRBV7-9 and TRBJ1-2; D might be TRBD1 (6 bases). CDR3 length equals 13 residues. Trimming removed 5 bases from V and 8 bases from J, with 15 bases in between. Germline-derived CDR1 and CDR2 are SEHNR and FQNEAQ (reference sequence). CDR3 sequence (DNA): TGTGCCAGCAGCACCGGGACACTGGGAGGCTACACCTTC. Translating gives CASSTGTLGGYTF.

The chain has TRBV19 and TRBJ1-4; D not certain. The V gene lost 3 bases and the J gene lost 7 bases, with 15 bases spanning the gap. CDR1 is LNHDA and CDR2 is SQIVND in the germline V gene (reference sequence). This CDR3 is built from 15 residues. CDR3 bases: TGTGCCAGTAGTATTGCCGGGGTGCGAGGTGAAAAACTGTTTTTT. This translates into CASSIAGVRGEKLFF. Drawing the rest from reference TRBV19 and TRBJ1-4, the complete variable domain is DGGITQSPKYLFRKEGQNVTLSCEQNLNHDAMYWYRQDPGQGLRLIYYSQIVNDFQKGDIAEGYSVSREKKESFPLTVTSAQKNPTAFYLCASSIAGVRGEKLFFGSGTQLSVL.

This clone was detected a few times. The chain employs TRBV7-9 and TRBJ1-1; no firm D call. Germline CDR1 SEHNR, CDR2 FQNEAQ (reference sequence). This CDR3 contains 18 residues. V lost 0 bases to trimming and J lost 7 bases, with 24 bases between them. The CDR3 is CASSLASRGVLTGGEAFF. The CDR3 coding sequence is TGTGCCAGCAGCTTAGCCAGCAGAGGAGTTCTAACGGGTGGTGAAGCTTTCTTT. Full variable domain (missing parts from reference TRBV7-9 and TRBJ1-1): DTGVSQNPRHKITKRGQNVTFRCDPISEHNRLYWYRQTLGQGPEFLTYFQNEAQLEKSRLLSDRFSAERPKGSFSTLEIQRTEQGDSAMYLCASSLASRGVLTGGEAFFGQGTRLTVV.

V gene TRBV28 combines with J gene TRBJ2-7; 12 bases are shared with TRBD2. Trimming removed 2 bases from V and 2 bases from J; junction bases left unmatched: 1. CDR1 is MDHEN and CDR2 is SYDVKM in the germline V gene. This CDR3 spans 15 amino acids. The CDR3 protein is CASSLPSGGAYEQYF. The DNA of the CDR3 is TGTGCCAGCAGTTTACCTAGCGGGGGGGCCTACGAGCAGTACTTC.

The rearrangement joins TRBV29-1 to TRBJ2-7; no definite D call. Germline loops: CDR1 SQVTM, CDR2 ANQGSEA. The CDR3 spans 12 residues. Trimming pared 6 bases from V and 4 bases from J, leaving 13 bases between. The DNA of the CDR3 is TGCAGCGTACGGAATCTGAGGTACGAGCAGTACTTC. Translating gives CSVRNLRYEQYF.

The chain couples TRBV5-6 to TRBJ1-1; TRBD1 might be the D (5 bases). V was cut by 4 bases and J by 1 base, with 11 bases left in between. CDR3 length: 14 amino acids. Germline V gives CDR1 SGHDT, CDR2 YYEEEE. The CDR3 sequence is CASSRGAKNTEAFF. The CDR3 DNA sequence: TGTGCCAGCAGCCGCGGGGCGAAGAACACTGAAGCTTTCTTT.

This chain uses TRBV9 with TRBJ2-7; D gene ambiguous. V was cut by 3 bases and J by 6 bases, with 16 bases left in between. The germline CDR1 and CDR2 sequences are SGDLS and YYNGEE. The CDR3 is made up of 14 amino acids. The CDR3 protein is CASSAWPDPGEQYF. The DNA for the CDR3 is TGTGCCAGCAGCGCGTGGCCAGACCCGGGCGAGCAGTACTTC. Using reference TRBV9 and TRBJ2-7 for the parts outside the CDR3, the full variable domain is DSGVTQTPKHLITATGQRVTLRCSPRSGDLSVYWYQQSLDQGLQFLIQYYNGEERAKGNILERFSAQQFPDLHSELNLSSLELGDSALYFCASSAWPDPGEQYFGPGTRLTVT.

The rearrangement links TRBV6-5 to TRBJ1-2; the match to TRBD1 covers 8 bases. The CDR3 totals 14 residues. Germline V lookup: CDR1 MNHEY, CDR2 SVGAGI. The V and J ends lost 6 bases and 2 bases, in that order; junction bases with no gene match: 5. CDR3 sequence: CASRDTGGNYGYTF. CDR3 nucleotide sequence: TGTGCCAGCAGGGACACAGGGGGGAACTATGGCTACACCTTC.